Listed below are T cell receptor beta chains from one sample, sequenced in a study of blood T cells in healthy people across ages. TCRdb re-called the 5' RACE reads with MiXCR, one entry per CDR3 protein. The table records 750,000 to 950,000 distinct CDR3 sequences, 25% to 35% of them present only once. The same data also went into a second study, on T cells of mothers and their children.

The sequenced sample was blood. These receptors were collected from a woman between 40 and 55 years old in good health. CDR3s include the opening cysteine and the closing phenylalanine or tryptophan. D genes are given only for firm matches. For some rows the clone size is stated as once, few or many, or as a class when expanded; others skip it.

J gene: TRBJ2-5
V gene: TRBV28
clone size: few
D gene: TRBD2
CDR3 DNA: TGTGCCAGCAGTTTCAGCGGGGCCCGAAACCAAGAGACCCAGTACTTC
CDR3 protein: CASSFSGARNQETQYF

J gene: TRBJ2-1
V gene: TRBV5-1
clone size: -
D gene: TRBD2
CDR3 DNA: TGCGCCAGCAGCTCCCTGACTAGCGGGGTCTACAATGAGCAGTTCTTC
CDR3 protein: CASSSLTSGVYNEQFF

J gene: TRBJ2-1
V gene: TRBV5-1
clone size: many
D gene: TRBD1
CDR3 DNA: TGCGCCAGCAGCTTGTGGGACAGCTCCTACAATGAGCAGTTCTTC
CDR3 protein: CASSLWDSSYNEQFF

J gene: TRBJ1-2
V gene: TRBV4-1
clone size: few
D gene: -
CDR3 DNA: TGCGCCGGCAGCCAAGAGTCAAGGGGTGTGGACTACACCTTC
CDR3 protein: CAGSQESRGVDYTF

J gene: TRBJ2-3
V gene: TRBV24-1
clone size: few
D gene: -
CDR3 DNA: TGTGCCACCAGTGATGTTAGGGGCAAGTCGACAGATACGCAGTATTTT
CDR3 protein: CATSDVRGKSTDTQYF

J gene: TRBJ1-3
V gene: TRBV7-2
clone size: few
D gene: -
CDR3 DNA: TGTGCCAGCAGCCCCCAAATGAGGAGCTCTGGAAACACCATATATTTT
CDR3 protein: CASSPQMRSSGNTIYF

J gene: TRBJ2-7
V gene: TRBV2
clone size: few
D gene: -
CDR3 DNA: TGTGCCAGCCCCGGTAGTGGCAGTCCCTACGAGCAGTACTTC
CDR3 protein: CASPGSGSPYEQYF

J gene: TRBJ1-2
V gene: TRBV29-1
clone size: few
D gene: -
CDR3 DNA: TGCAGCGTTCACGAGGAGGACGGGCTTCTCACCTTC
CDR3 protein: CSVHEEDGLLTF

J gene: TRBJ2-5
V gene: TRBV2
clone size: few
D gene: -
CDR3 DNA: TGTGCCAGCAGTGCGGATCGGCACGAGTACTTC
CDR3 protein: CASSADRHEYF

J gene: TRBJ2-1
V gene: TRBV6-1
clone size: once
D gene: -
CDR3 DNA: TGTGCCAGCATCAGGATCTCCTACAATGAGCAGTTCTTC
CDR3 protein: CASIRISYNEQFF

J gene: TRBJ1-1
V gene: TRBV21-1
clone size: -
D gene: -
CDR3 DNA: TGTGCCAGCACCAAGGGACAGCTGAACACTGAAGCTTTCTTT
CDR3 protein: CASTKGQLNTEAFF

J gene: TRBJ1-4
V gene: TRBV28
clone size: -
D gene: TRBD1
CDR3 DNA: TGTGCCAGCAGCCGAACGGGACAGCCTAATGAAAAACTGTTTTTT
CDR3 protein: CASSRTGQPNEKLFF

J gene: TRBJ1-2
V gene: TRBV6-1
clone size: -
D gene: TRBD1
CDR3 DNA: TGTGCCAGCAGCGGACAGGGGGACTATGGCTACACCTTC
CDR3 protein: CASSGQGDYGYTF

J gene: TRBJ2-7
V gene: TRBV29-1
clone size: -
D gene: -
CDR3 DNA: TGCAGCGTTCTAGGCCAGGATGGGGTAGCCGAGCAGTACTTC
CDR3 protein: CSVLGQDGVAEQYF

J gene: TRBJ2-2
V gene: TRBV24-1
clone size: -
D gene: -
CDR3 DNA: TGTGCCACCAGTGATTCTCGGAACACCGGGGAGCTGTTTTTT
CDR3 protein: CATSDSRNTGELFF

J gene: TRBJ1-1
V gene: TRBV4-2
clone size: few
D gene: -
CDR3 DNA: TGTGCCAGCAGCCAAGATCTGGGGAGTCAAGCTTTCTTT
CDR3 protein: CASSQDLGSQAFF

J gene: TRBJ2-3
V gene: TRBV20-1
clone size: few
D gene: TRBD2
CDR3 DNA: TGCAGTGCTGGAGATATAACTAGCGGGGGTACGACAGATACGCAGTATTTT
CDR3 protein: CSAGDITSGGTTDTQYF

J gene: TRBJ1-2
V gene: TRBV6-2/TRBV6-3
clone size: -
D gene: -
CDR3 DNA: TGTGCCAGCAGTTCGAGGGGGTTCAACTATGGCTACACCTTC
CDR3 protein: CASSSRGFNYGYTF

J gene: TRBJ1-2
V gene: TRBV29-1
clone size: many
D gene: -
CDR3 DNA: TGCAGCGTTGAAGGGGTGGCTAACTATGGCTACACCTTC
CDR3 protein: CSVEGVANYGYTF

J gene: TRBJ2-4
V gene: TRBV4-2
clone size: many
D gene: -
CDR3 DNA: TGTGCCAGCAGCCCTCACAAGAACGGGGGCCCAAACATTCAGTACTTC
CDR3 protein: CASSPHKNGGPNIQYF

J gene: TRBJ2-7
V gene: TRBV7-3
clone size: many
D gene: -
CDR3 DNA: TGTGCCAGCAGCTTAATCGCGGGAACGTACGAGCAGTACTTC
CDR3 protein: CASSLIAGTYEQYF

J gene: TRBJ1-1
V gene: TRBV7-9
clone size: -
D gene: TRBD1
CDR3 DNA: TGTGCCAGCAGCCCCGGGACAGGGGGCGGTGGCACTGAAGCTTTCTTT
CDR3 protein: CASSPGTGGGGTEAFF

J gene: TRBJ2-7
V gene: TRBV6-5
clone size: -
D gene: TRBD1
CDR3 DNA: TGTGCCAGCAGTATCCGGACAGGGCGCCCCTACGAGCAGTACTTC
CDR3 protein: CASSIRTGRPYEQYF

J gene: TRBJ1-1
V gene: TRBV28
clone size: -
D gene: TRBD1
CDR3 DNA: TGTGCCAGCAGTTTAGGGACAGGTTTCACTGAAGCTTTCTTT
CDR3 protein: CASSLGTGFTEAFF

J gene: TRBJ1-5
V gene: TRBV6-6
clone size: -
D gene: TRBD1
CDR3 DNA: TGTGCCAGCAGCCTAGGACAGGGAATAGTAACCCAGCATTTT
CDR3 protein: CASSLGQGIVTQHF

J gene: TRBJ2-3
V gene: TRBV6-1
clone size: many
D gene: -
CDR3 DNA: TGTGCCAGCAGTTTAGACAGCAGGAATACGCAGTATTTT
CDR3 protein: CASSLDSRNTQYF

J gene: TRBJ2-3
V gene: TRBV5-1
clone size: few
D gene: TRBD2
CDR3 DNA: TGCGCCAGCAGTATGGCGGGGGGGCGATCAGATACGCAGTATTTT
CDR3 protein: CASSMAGGRSDTQYF

J gene: TRBJ2-7
V gene: TRBV7-9
clone size: few
D gene: TRBD1
CDR3 DNA: TGTGCCAGCGGGACCCAAATGGCAGGGGGCGTCTACGAGCAGTACTTC
CDR3 protein: CASGTQMAGGVYEQYF

J gene: TRBJ2-4
V gene: TRBV19
clone size: many
D gene: TRBD1
CDR3 DNA: TGTGCCAGTAGTGGACAGGGGAACAAAAACATTCAGTACTTC
CDR3 protein: CASSGQGNKNIQYF

J gene: TRBJ2-7
V gene: TRBV27
clone size: many
D gene: -
CDR3 DNA: TGTGCCAGCAGTTACCGGAGCTCCTACGAGCAGTACTTC
CDR3 protein: CASSYRSSYEQYF

J gene: TRBJ1-5
V gene: TRBV12-3/TRBV12-4
clone size: -
D gene: -
CDR3 DNA: TGTGCCAGCAGTCCAGGAGTAGCCCAGCATTTT
CDR3 protein: CASSPGVAQHF

J gene: TRBJ2-1
V gene: TRBV6-4
clone size: -
D gene: -
CDR3 DNA: TGTGCCAGCAGTGCCCATAGGGAGACCTACAATGAGCAGTTCTTC
CDR3 protein: CASSAHRETYNEQFF

J gene: TRBJ1-2
V gene: TRBV10-3
clone size: -
D gene: -
CDR3 DNA: TGTGCCATCAGTGAGTCGACCGTTGAGCGGGGGTTCCATGGCTACACCTTC
CDR3 protein: CAISESTVERGFHGYTF

J gene: TRBJ1-2
V gene: TRBV7-2
clone size: many
D gene: -
CDR3 DNA: TGTGCCAGCAGCTTAGCGACCTCCGCCGGGAATGGCTACACCTTC
CDR3 protein: CASSLATSAGNGYTF

J gene: TRBJ2-7
V gene: TRBV7-8
clone size: -
D gene: TRBD2
CDR3 DNA: TGTGCCAGCAGCCCCCTAGCGGGTCCGAACGAGCAGTACTTC
CDR3 protein: CASSPLAGPNEQYF

J gene: TRBJ1-1
V gene: TRBV29-1
clone size: few
D gene: -
CDR3 DNA: TGCAGCGTGGGGGGGACACAGGGTTCGAACACTGAAGCTTTCTTT
CDR3 protein: CSVGGTQGSNTEAFF

J gene: TRBJ2-3
V gene: TRBV4-3
clone size: -
D gene: -
CDR3 DNA: TGCGCCAGCAGCCAAGATTGGACAGATACGCAGTATTTT
CDR3 protein: CASSQDWTDTQYF

J gene: TRBJ2-7
V gene: TRBV29-1
clone size: -
D gene: -
CDR3 DNA: TGCAGCGTTGACGGAAAGGCAGGGCACGAGCAGTACTTC
CDR3 protein: CSVDGKAGHEQYF

J gene: TRBJ1-6
V gene: TRBV7-9
clone size: few
D gene: -
CDR3 DNA: TGTGCCAGCAGCTTAGCACACGGCGGAGCACCCCTCCACTTT
CDR3 protein: CASSLAHGGAPLHF

J gene: TRBJ2-6
V gene: TRBV6-5
clone size: -
D gene: -
CDR3 DNA: TGTGTCAGCATGCGGAACTCTGGGGCCAACGTCCTGACTTTC
CDR3 protein: CVSMRNSGANVLTF

J gene: TRBJ1-5
V gene: TRBV28
clone size: few
D gene: -
CDR3 DNA: TGTGCCAGCAGTTTACCGGGTCAGCCCCAGCATTTT
CDR3 protein: CASSLPGQPQHF

J gene: TRBJ1-2
V gene: TRBV11-2
clone size: many
D gene: TRBD1
CDR3 DNA: TGTGCCAGCAGCTTAGCTGACAGGGAAGTCTACACCTTC
CDR3 protein: CASSLADREVYTF

J gene: TRBJ2-5
V gene: TRBV3-1
clone size: -
D gene: TRBD1
CDR3 DNA: TGTGCCAGCAGCCGTCGACAGGGTGTCTACAATGAGCAGTACTTC
CDR3 protein: CASSRRQGVYNEQYF

J gene: TRBJ1-2
V gene: TRBV27
clone size: -
D gene: -
CDR3 DNA: TGTGCCAGCAGTTTCACCGGGCATGGCTACACCTTC
CDR3 protein: CASSFTGHGYTF

J gene: TRBJ2-1
V gene: TRBV29-1
clone size: -
D gene: -
CDR3 DNA: TGCAGCGTTGGTTACAGGCGGTATTCCAGTGAGCAGTTCTTC
CDR3 protein: CSVGYRRYSSEQFF

J gene: TRBJ1-4
V gene: TRBV20-1
clone size: many
D gene: -
CDR3 DNA: TGCAGTGCTAGAGCTATCGGACAGCCAGAAAAACTGTTTTTT
CDR3 protein: CSARAIGQPEKLFF

J gene: TRBJ2-5
V gene: TRBV9
clone size: few
D gene: TRBD2
CDR3 DNA: TGTGCCAGCAGCCCCGGGACTAGCGGATTACAAGAGACCCAGTACTTC
CDR3 protein: CASSPGTSGLQETQYF

J gene: TRBJ2-7
V gene: TRBV6-5
clone size: -
D gene: TRBD2
CDR3 DNA: TGTGCCAGCAGTTATTTACCAGCGGGGGGTCTATACGAGCAGTACTTC
CDR3 protein: CASSYLPAGGLYEQYF

J gene: TRBJ2-2
V gene: TRBV4-1
clone size: few
D gene: -
CDR3 DNA: TGCGCCAGCAGCCAAGGGACAACGAACACCGGGGAGCTGTTTTTT
CDR3 protein: CASSQGTTNTGELFF

J gene: TRBJ1-6
V gene: TRBV28
clone size: many
D gene: -
CDR3 DNA: TGTGCCAGCAGTTTACGGCAACGGGACCCTAATTCACCCCTCCACTTT
CDR3 protein: CASSLRQRDPNSPLHF

J gene: TRBJ2-3
V gene: TRBV20-1
clone size: few
D gene: -
CDR3 DNA: TGCAGTGCTCCGGACACGAGTTACACAGATACGCAGTATTTT
CDR3 protein: CSAPDTSYTDTQYF

J gene: TRBJ1-2
V gene: TRBV19
clone size: -
D gene: -
CDR3 DNA: TGTGCCAGTAGCCCACAAGGACGGACGCAGGGCTACACCTTC
CDR3 protein: CASSPQGRTQGYTF

J gene: TRBJ2-3
V gene: TRBV20-1
clone size: many
D gene: TRBD2
CDR3 DNA: TGCAGTGCTAGAGATCGGGTAGCGGGGTTCGGTACGCAGTATTTT
CDR3 protein: CSARDRVAGFGTQYF

J gene: TRBJ1-1
V gene: TRBV3-1
clone size: few
D gene: -
CDR3 DNA: TGTGCCAGCAGCCAAATTAGGGGAAGGACTGAAGCTTTCTTT
CDR3 protein: CASSQIRGRTEAFF

J gene: TRBJ1-5
V gene: TRBV20-1
clone size: -
D gene: -
CDR3 DNA: TGCAGTGCTAGAGATCCGGGGGAGATGTGGCAGCCCCAGCATTTT
CDR3 protein: CSARDPGEMWQPQHF